This TCR beta chain was captured by sequencing in a study of CD8+CD57+ T cells in acquired aplastic anemia. The V gene end was trimmed by 3 bases and the J gene end by 4 bases; junction bases not matched to a gene: 7. Germline CDR1 is SNHLY and CDR2 is FYNNEI. CDR3 length equals 15 residues. CDR3 and TCR beta VDJ profiling relied on a genomic DNA template. TCRdb ran MiXCR on the reads and lists one entry per CDR3 protein. The table shows approximately 180,000 distinct CDR3 sequences, with 48% occurring only once. CD8+CD57+ cell expansion, shown by flow cytometry, had occurred in the patients selected for sequencing.

This sequence was found in a human donor with aplastic anemia. V and J are TRBV2 and TRBJ2-5, with 8 bases aligning to TRBD2. Sequencing was performed on sorted CD4+, CD8+, or CD8+CD57+ T cells (not recorded which) from PBMCs. The CDR3 DNA follows: TGTGCCAGCAGTGACTCCGGACGGGGGGGAGAGACCCAGTACTTC. Translating it yields CASSDSGRGGETQYF.